The clone carrying this TCR beta chain occurred once. The antigen is undetermined. These data are taken from a study of T cell responses to AZD1222 COVID-19 vaccine. Notes on the study in general: At 160-218 and 743-854, vaccine-associated CD4 TCRs were dominant, and they spanned spike. Baseline testing showed seropositivity in only six AZD1222 recipients.

Using immunoSEQ multiplex PCR, the repertoire was profiled, and TCRdb retains in-frame clones only, with some absent. In the table there are tens of thousands of clones, 80% to 90% of which are singletons. The V gene's germline CDR1 is MNHEY and CDR2 SVGAGI. V was trimmed by 7 bases and J by 4 bases, leaving 14 bases between them. CDR3 size: 14 residues. Sequences were derived from peripheral blood, sampled on day 0 of AZD1222 vaccination. The chain has TRBV6-5 and TRBJ1-5, with D unclear. The TCR was taken from an adult in good health. CDR3 region: CASTGRGNNQPQHF. The CDR3 nucleotides read TGTGCCAGCACGGGGAGAGGTAATAATCAGCCCCAGCATTTT.